The T cell receptor beta chain described here comes from a study of blood T cell repertoires in COVID-19. Study details: The United States, Italy and Spain were the sources of the acute and convalescent COVID-19 samples. The cDNA or gDNA used as material had been derived from T cells, B-cell-depleted T cells, or PBMCs.

Original methodology: Estimated nucleated cell counts came from reference gene primer amplification. The repertoire was sequenced with immunoSEQ multiplex PCR; TCRdb's copy has only in-frame clones and lacks some. V and J calls and clone size are copied from that table; D and trimming were computed from the DNA. The sample has just over 90,000 clones; over 60% are singletons. This CDR3 is built from 13 residues. Trimming cost V 8 bases and J 4 bases; bases outside gene matches: 7. This TCR was recovered from a man between 65 and 85 years old with acute or convalescent COVID-19. Sequencing was performed on peripheral blood. The chain employs TRBV12-3 or TRBV12-4 and TRBJ1-1; TRBD1 aligns across 7 bases. CDR3 residues: CASRQGIVTEAFF. Here the CDR3 DNA reads TGTGCCAGCCGACAGGGTATAGTCACTGAAGCTTTCTTT.